This T cell receptor beta chain appears in the sequencing data of a study of CD8+CD57+ T cells in acquired aplastic anemia. The wider study: The sorted CD4+ and CD8+ cells yielded an average about 3.5 ug of DNA. Mean read depth for CD4+ cells from healthy donors was around 11 million.

CDR1 and CDR2 from the germline V gene are SGHAT and FQNNGV. This CDR3 region has 16 residues. V gave up 3 bases and J gave up 2 bases; unmatched junction bases: 5. This clonotype has ten or more counts. TCR beta VDJ and CDR3 profiling used genomic DNA as template. MiXCR, applied by TCRdb to the reads, yields one record per CDR3 protein. The sample carries 95,000 to 120,000 distinct CDR3 sequences, 51% recorded once. Material: sorted CD4+, CD8+, or CD8+CD57+ T cells (not recorded which) from PBMCs. V and J are TRBV11-2 and TRBJ2-4; TRBD1 aligns across 9 bases. This TCR was recovered from a human donor in good health, serving as a control. The CDR3 bases are TGTGCCAGCAGCTTTCGGACAGGGGATCCCAAAAACATTCAGTACTTC. Translating it yields CASSFRTGDPKNIQYF.